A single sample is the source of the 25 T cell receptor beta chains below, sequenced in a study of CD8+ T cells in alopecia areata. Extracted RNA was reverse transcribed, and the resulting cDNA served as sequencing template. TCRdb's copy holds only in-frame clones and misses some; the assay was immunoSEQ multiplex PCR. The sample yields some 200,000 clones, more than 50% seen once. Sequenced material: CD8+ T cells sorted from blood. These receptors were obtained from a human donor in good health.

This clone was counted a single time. CDR3 sequence (DNA): TGTGCCAGCAGCGTAGAAGGGGCTGGTGCCGGGGAGCTGTTTTTT. Translating gives CASSVEGAGAGELFF. The chain couples TRBV9 to TRBJ2-2; D perhaps matches TRBD1 (5 bases). V gave up 0 bases and J gave up 6 bases, with 12 bases separating them. Germline loops: CDR1 SGDLS, CDR2 YYNGEE. The CDR3 length is 15 residues.

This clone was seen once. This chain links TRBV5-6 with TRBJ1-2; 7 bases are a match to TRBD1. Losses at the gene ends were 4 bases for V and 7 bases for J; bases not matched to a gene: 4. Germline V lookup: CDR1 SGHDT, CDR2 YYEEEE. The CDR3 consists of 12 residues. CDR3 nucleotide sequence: TGTGCCAGCAGCCTAGGGGGCTCTGGCTACACCTTC. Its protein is CASSLGGSGYTF. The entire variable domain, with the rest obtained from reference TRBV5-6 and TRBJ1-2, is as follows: DAGVTQSPTHLIKTRGQQVTLRCSPKSGHDTVSWYQQALGQGPQFIFQYYEEEERQRGNFPDRFSGHQFPNYSSELNVNALLLGDSALYLCASSLGGSGYTFGSGTRLTVV.

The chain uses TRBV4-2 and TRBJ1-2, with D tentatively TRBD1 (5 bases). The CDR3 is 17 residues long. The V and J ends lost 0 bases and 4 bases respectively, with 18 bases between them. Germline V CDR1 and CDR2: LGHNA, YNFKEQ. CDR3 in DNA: TGTGCCAGCAGCCAAGATGGTGCCGGGGCCCGCTTCTATGGCTACACCTTC. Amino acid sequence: CASSQDGAGARFYGYTF.

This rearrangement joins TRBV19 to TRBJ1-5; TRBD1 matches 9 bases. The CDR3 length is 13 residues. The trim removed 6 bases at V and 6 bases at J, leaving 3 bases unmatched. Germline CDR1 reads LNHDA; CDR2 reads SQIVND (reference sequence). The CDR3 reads CASRVTGGQPQHF. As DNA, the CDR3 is TGTGCCAGTAGGGTGACAGGGGGTCAGCCCCAGCATTTT.

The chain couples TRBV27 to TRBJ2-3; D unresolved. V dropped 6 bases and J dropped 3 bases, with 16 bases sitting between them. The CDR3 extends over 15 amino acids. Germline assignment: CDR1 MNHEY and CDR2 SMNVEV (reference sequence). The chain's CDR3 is CASSLWAAGTDTQYF. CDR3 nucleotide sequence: TGTGCCAGCAGCCTTTGGGCGGCTGGGACAGATACGCAGTATTTT.

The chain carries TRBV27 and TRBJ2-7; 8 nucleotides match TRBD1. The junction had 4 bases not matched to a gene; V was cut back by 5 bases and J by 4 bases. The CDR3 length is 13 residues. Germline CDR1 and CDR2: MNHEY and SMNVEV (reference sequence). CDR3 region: CASSRTGTYEQYF. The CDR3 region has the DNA TGTGCCAGCAGTAGGACAGGGACGTACGAGCAGTACTTC.

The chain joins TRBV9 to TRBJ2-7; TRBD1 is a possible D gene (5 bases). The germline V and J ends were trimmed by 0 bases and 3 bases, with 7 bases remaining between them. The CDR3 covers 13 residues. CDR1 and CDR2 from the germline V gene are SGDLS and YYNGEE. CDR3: CASSVGGDYEQYF. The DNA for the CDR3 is TGTGCCAGCAGCGTAGGGGGCGACTACGAGCAGTACTTC.

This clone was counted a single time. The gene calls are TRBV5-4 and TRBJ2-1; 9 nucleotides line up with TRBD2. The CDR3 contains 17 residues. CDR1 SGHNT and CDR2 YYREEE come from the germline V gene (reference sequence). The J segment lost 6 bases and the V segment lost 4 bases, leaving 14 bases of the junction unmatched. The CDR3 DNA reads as TGTGCCAGCAGCCAAGATTTATGGCGGGGGGGCCCCAATGAGCAGTTCTTC. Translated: CASSQDLWRGGPNEQFF.

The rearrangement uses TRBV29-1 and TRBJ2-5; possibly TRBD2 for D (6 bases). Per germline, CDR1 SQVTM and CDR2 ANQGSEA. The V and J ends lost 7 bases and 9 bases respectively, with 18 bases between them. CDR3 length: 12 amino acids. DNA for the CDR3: TGCAGCGCCGCTGGAGGGAACGAGGCCCAGTACTTC. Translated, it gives CSAAGGNEAQYF.

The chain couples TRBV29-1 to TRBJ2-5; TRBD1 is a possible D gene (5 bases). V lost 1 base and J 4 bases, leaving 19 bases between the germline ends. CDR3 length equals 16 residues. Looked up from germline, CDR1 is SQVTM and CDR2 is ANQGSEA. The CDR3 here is CSVEVPGQRSLETQYF. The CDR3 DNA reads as TGCAGCGTTGAAGTACCCGGACAAAGGTCTTTAGAGACCCAGTACTTC.

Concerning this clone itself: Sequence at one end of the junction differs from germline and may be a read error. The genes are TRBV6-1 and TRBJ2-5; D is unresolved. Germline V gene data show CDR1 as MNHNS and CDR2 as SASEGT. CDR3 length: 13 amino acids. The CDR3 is CASSEEVWETQYF. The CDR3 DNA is TGTGCCAGCAGCGAAGAGGTATGGGAGACCCAGTACTTC.

CDR3 in DNA: TGCGCCAGCAGCTTGGGTGAGGGCTGGACTGAAGCTTTCTTT. It encodes CASSLGEGWTEAFF. The chain combines TRBV5-1 with TRBJ1-1; unclear D gene. CDR3 length: 14 residues. Germline CDR1 SGHRS, CDR2 YFSETQ. Trimming shortened V by 0 bases and J by 5 bases, and 11 bases separated the two germline ends.

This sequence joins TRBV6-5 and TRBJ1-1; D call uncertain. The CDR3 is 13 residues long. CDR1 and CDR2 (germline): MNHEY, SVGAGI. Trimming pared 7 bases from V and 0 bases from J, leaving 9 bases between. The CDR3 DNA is TGTGCCAGCATTCGGACGGTGAACACTGAAGCTTTCTTT. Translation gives CASIRTVNTEAFF.

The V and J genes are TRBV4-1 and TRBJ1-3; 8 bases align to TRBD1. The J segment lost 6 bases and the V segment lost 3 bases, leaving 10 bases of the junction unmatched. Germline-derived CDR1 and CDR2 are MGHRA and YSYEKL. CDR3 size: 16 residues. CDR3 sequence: CASSHYRGTLENTIYF. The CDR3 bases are TGCGCCAGCAGCCATTACAGGGGGACATTGGAAAACACCATATATTTT.

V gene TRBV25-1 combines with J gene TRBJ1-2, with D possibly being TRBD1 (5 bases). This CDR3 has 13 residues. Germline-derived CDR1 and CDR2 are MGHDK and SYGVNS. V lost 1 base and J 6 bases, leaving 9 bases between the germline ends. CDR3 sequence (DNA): TGTGCCAGCAGTGAATGGCAGGGTGATGGCTACACCTTC. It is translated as CASSEWQGDGYTF.

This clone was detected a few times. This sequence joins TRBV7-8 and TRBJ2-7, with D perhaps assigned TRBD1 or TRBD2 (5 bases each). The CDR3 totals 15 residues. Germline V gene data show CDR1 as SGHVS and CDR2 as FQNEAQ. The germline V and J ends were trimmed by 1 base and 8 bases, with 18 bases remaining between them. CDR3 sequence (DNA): TGTGCCAGCAGCTTAGTCCCCCGGGGACCGACGAAGCAGTACTTC. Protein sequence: CASSLVPRGPTKQYF.

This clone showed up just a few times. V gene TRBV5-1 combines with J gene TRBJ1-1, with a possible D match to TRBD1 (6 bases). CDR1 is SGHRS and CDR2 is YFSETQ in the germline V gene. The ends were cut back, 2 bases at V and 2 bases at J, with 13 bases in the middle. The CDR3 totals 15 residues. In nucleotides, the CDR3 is TGCGCCAGCAGCTTCCTGGACAGCTCCAACACTGAAGCTTTCTTT. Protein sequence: CASSFLDSSNTEAFF. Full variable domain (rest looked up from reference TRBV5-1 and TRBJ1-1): KAGVTQTPRYLIKTRGQQVTLSCSPISGHRSVSWYQQTPGQGLQFLFEYFSETQRNKGNFPGRFSGRQFSNSRSEMNVSTLELGDSALYLCASSFLDSSNTEAFFGQGTRLTVV.

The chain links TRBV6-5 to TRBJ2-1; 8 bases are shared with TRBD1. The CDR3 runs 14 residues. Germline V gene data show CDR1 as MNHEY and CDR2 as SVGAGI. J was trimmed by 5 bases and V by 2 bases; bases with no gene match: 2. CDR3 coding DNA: TGTGCCAGCAGTTACGGACAGGGTAACAATGAGCAGTTCTTC. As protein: CASSYGQGNNEQFF.

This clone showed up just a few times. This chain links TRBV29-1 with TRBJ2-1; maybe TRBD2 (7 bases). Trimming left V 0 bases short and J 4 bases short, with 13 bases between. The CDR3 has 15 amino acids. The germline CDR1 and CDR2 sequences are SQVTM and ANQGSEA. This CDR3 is CSVEDGRGGYNEQFF. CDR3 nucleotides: TGCAGCGTTGAAGATGGGAGGGGGGGATACAATGAGCAGTTCTTC.

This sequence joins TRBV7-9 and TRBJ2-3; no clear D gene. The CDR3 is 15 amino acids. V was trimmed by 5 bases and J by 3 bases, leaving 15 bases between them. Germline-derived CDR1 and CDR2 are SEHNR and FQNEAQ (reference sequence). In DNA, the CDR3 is TGTGCCAGCAGCCTCGCGGATTTCGTTACAGATACGCAGTATTTT. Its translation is CASSLADFVTDTQYF.

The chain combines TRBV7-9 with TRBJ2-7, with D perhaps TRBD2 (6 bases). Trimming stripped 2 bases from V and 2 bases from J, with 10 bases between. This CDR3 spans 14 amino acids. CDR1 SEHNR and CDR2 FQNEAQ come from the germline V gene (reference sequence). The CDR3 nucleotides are TGTGCCAGCAGCTTAATTGCGGGGACCTACGAGCAGTACTTC. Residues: CASSLIAGTYEQYF.

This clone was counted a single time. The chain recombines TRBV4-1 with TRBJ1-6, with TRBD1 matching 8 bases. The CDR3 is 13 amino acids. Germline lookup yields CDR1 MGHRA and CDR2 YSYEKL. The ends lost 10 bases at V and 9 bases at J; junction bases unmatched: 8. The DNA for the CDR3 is TGCGCCACTCGGACAGGGAACGGTTCACCCCTCCACTTT. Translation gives CATRTGNGSPLHF.

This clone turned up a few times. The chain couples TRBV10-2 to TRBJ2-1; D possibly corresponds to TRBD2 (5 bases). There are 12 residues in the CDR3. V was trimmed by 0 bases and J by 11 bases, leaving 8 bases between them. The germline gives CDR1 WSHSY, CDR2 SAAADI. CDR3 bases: TGCGCCAGCAGTGAGTCCACGGGGAAGCAGTTCTTC. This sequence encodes CASSESTGKQFF.

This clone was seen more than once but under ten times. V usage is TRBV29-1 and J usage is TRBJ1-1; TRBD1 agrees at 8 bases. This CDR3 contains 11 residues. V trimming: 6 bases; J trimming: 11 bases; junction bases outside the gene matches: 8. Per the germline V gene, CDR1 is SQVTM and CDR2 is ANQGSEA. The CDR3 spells CSVEQGAKAFF. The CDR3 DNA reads TGCAGCGTGGAGCAGGGGGCGAAGGCTTTCTTT.

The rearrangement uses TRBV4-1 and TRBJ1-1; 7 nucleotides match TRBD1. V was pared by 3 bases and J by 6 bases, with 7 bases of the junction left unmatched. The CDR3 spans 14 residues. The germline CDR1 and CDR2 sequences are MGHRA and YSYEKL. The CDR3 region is CASSHNRGRAEAFF. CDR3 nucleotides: TGCGCCAGCAGCCACAACAGGGGTAGGGCTGAAGCTTTCTTT.